The 10 T cell receptor beta chains in this list originate from one sample, sequenced in a study of cytomegalovirus exposure and HLA in healthy donors. The PCR contained 60 Vbeta and 13 Jbeta primers. Here immunoSEQ multiplex PCR was the method, and the copy in TCRdb shows in-frame clones only, minus some. The sample lists more than 80,000 clones, about four fifths seen once, with under 6% in the top ten. Sequencing was carried out using PBMCs. The receptors here all came from a man aged 18 to 29 in good health and CMV-seropositive.

The chain has TRBV7-2 and TRBJ2-6; D not resolved. The CDR3 runs 14 residues. Germline CDR1 and CDR2: SGHTA and FQGNSA. Trimming stripped 3 bases from V and 0 bases from J, with 3 bases between. The CDR3 DNA sequence: TGTGCCAGCAGCTTCAGCTCTGGGGCCAACGTCCTGACTTTC. Protein: CASSFSSGANVLTF.

This chain joins TRBV28 and TRBJ2-7, with 7 bases matching TRBD2. V lost 6 bases, J lost 2 bases, and 7 bases stayed unmatched. CDR1 is MDHEN and CDR2 is SYDVKM in the germline V gene. CDR3 length: 14 residues. CDR3: CASSYGGTTYEQYF. The CDR3 nucleotides are TGTGCCAGCAGCTACGGAGGGACTACCTACGAGCAGTACTTC.

The V and J genes are TRBV9 and TRBJ2-7; maybe TRBD1 (5 bases). V was cut by 0 bases and J by 3 bases, with 7 bases left in between. Germline V gene data show CDR1 as SGDLS and CDR2 as YYNGEE. The CDR3 loop spans 13 amino acids. The CDR3 is CASSVGQHYEQYF. The CDR3 nucleotides are TGTGCCAGCAGCGTAGGACAGCACTACGAGCAGTACTTC.

The chain employs TRBV4-1 and TRBJ2-1, with 8 bases lining up with TRBD2. The length of the CDR3 is 17 residues. The germline CDR1 and CDR2 sequences are MGHRA and YSYEKL. Trimming took 4 bases from V and 0 from J; bases not matched to a gene: 8. CDR3 protein: CASSPGLARSSYNEQFF. The CDR3 DNA reads TGCGCCAGCAGCCCTGGACTAGCTCGTAGCTCCTACAATGAGCAGTTCTTC.

This clone was counted between two and nine times. The chain couples TRBV4-2 to TRBJ2-2; 9 positions agree with TRBD2. J lost 6 bases, V lost 0 bases, and 8 bases had no gene match. This CDR3 comprises 17 residues. CDR1 is LGHNA, CDR2 YNFKEQ, per germline. The CDR3 here is CASSQEVAGAIPGELFF. CDR3 DNA: TGTGCCAGCAGCCAAGAGGTAGCGGGAGCAATACCCGGGGAGCTGTTTTTT.

This clone is a singleton in its sample. V gene TRBV11-2 combines with J gene TRBJ2-7; no reliable D call. The V gene lost 4 bases and the J gene lost 6 bases, with 16 bases spanning the gap. CDR3 size: 14 residues. Germline values: CDR1 SGHAT, CDR2 FQNNGV. The CDR3 nucleotides are TGTGCCAGCAGCTCCCCGGGTGTGGCTGGCGAGCAGTACTTC. This sequence encodes CASSSPGVAGEQYF.

CDR3: CASSYGLAGRYEQYF. CDR3 nucleotides: TGTGCCAGCAGTTACGGGCTAGCGGGTCGGTACGAGCAGTACTTC. J is TRBJ2-7 and V is TRBV6-5; TRBD2 agrees at 8 bases. The CDR3 runs 15 residues. Germline V gene lookup returns CDR1 MNHEY and CDR2 SVGAGI. Trimming cost V 2 bases and J 4 bases; bases outside gene matches: 7.

This clone was seen a few times. For the CDR3, the DNA is TGTGCCAGCAGAGCATCTGCAACTAATGAAAAACTGTTTTTT. Translation: CASRASATNEKLFF. The rearrangement uses TRBV6-5 and TRBJ1-4; D gene uncertain. The CDR3 totals 14 residues. Deletions cut 6 bases from V and 0 bases from J, with 8 bases between. Germline V gene sequence: CDR1 MNHEY, CDR2 SVGAGI.

This clone was seen more than once but under ten times. The chain combines TRBV10-3 with TRBJ2-1, with 11 bases lining up with TRBD1. With V trimmed by 6 bases and J by 7 bases, 11 bases remained unmatched. The length of the CDR3 is 16 residues. Germline V CDR1 and CDR2: ENHRY, SYGVKD. Written as DNA, the CDR3 is TGTGCCATCAGGCCAACCGCCGGGACAGGGGGGAATGAGCAGTTCTTC. Protein product: CAIRPTAGTGGNEQFF.

This rearrangement joins TRBV14 to TRBJ2-5; unclear D gene. The CDR3 contains 14 residues. Germline V gene data show CDR1 as SGHDN and CDR2 as FVKESK. V was cut by 4 bases and J by 0 bases, with 9 bases left in between. The CDR3 spells CASSRNKYQETQYF. Here the CDR3 DNA reads TGTGCCAGCAGCCGTAACAAGTACCAAGAGACCCAGTACTTC.